This section outlines one T cell receptor (beta chain) sequence together with its context. Its antigen is still unknown. Within one base of it there is no much larger clone, and no base qualities were kept. Reading the germline V gene (reference sequence) gives CDR1 SGHAT and CDR2 FQDESV. The CDR3 runs 13 residues from the cysteine to the phenylalanine. Only the CDR3 region is kept as DNA, spanning 39 bases read in frame from base 1. A distance of 9 bases separates the germline ends of V and J, which lose 4 bases and 8 bases respectively. These data come from a study of T cells in localized non-small cell lung cancer (TCRdb year 2020). Study-wide context: Comparing tumors with uninvolved tumor-adjacent lungs, the study looked at the T cell repertoires of 220 or so patients with early-stage NSCLC. The cohort comprised some 220 treatment-naïve NSCLC patients with resected, localized lung tumors. A mean age of roughly 66 years was recorded for the NSCLC patients, of whom 129 were male and around 100 were female. General study outcomes and caveats: Longer overall survival was associated with higher T cell density in blood, whereas shorter survival was associated with higher clonality in adjacent lung. Because the study design was exploratory, TCR variables were selected using unadjusted p-values without false-discovery rate correction. A median of 57 of the top 100 tumor clones were detected in paired uninvolved adjacent lung, and 28 of these tumor clones were also found among the top 100 clones of the paired uninvolved adjacent lung. Uninvolved tumor-adjacent lung showed the highest T cell clonality, higher than tumor, which suggests more focused antigenic responses in the uninvolved tumor-adjacent lung. Because multi-region tumor sequencing was not done, intratumor heterogeneity could not be ruled out.

The immunoSEQ Assay was used to sequence TCR beta CDR3 regions from DNA. In the paper's pipeline: T cell density was computed as TCR beta template counts normalized to usable DNA estimated by amplifying housekeeping genes. Using the preseqR package, richness was estimated by extrapolating to 120,000 templates for tissue samples and 400,000 templates for PBMC samples. Clonality was defined by subtracting Pielou's evenness from one. Tissue-enriched TCRs were identified by differential abundance testing using productive amino-acid clonotypes, minimum total count 5 and alpha 0.1. The Jaccard Index and the Morisita Overlap Index were used to measure repertoire overlap between compartments. GLIPH grouped TCR beta CDR3s together with public tetramer-defined viral CDR3s, and a viral motif had to include at least three viral sequences and show V-gene enrichment. Here the immuneACCESS table is served through TCRdb, limited to in-frame sequences with V and J called. Missing clones are a known gap in these copies; in checked studies unresolved V genes cover under half, and the rest lacks a known reason. V and J calls and clone size come straight from that table; D and trimming were deduced from the DNA. The sample yields 31,000 or so clones; nearly 90% were counted once. The top ten hold 4.2% of the sample.

At diagnosis, peripheral blood, uninvolved tumor-adjacent lung and tumor were collected and stored as a combination of fresh-frozen and FFPE material. For TCR repertoire profiling, blood samples were analyzed in the form of peripheral blood mononuclear cells. The source is a woman between 35 and 70 years old with stage III lung adenocarcinoma. Here the sequenced sample was peripheral blood mononuclear cells, taken before any cancer treatment. Recombination linked TRBV11-1 to TRBJ1-6, with the D segment identity uncertain. The DNA sequence reads TGTGCCAGCAGCTACGTCGGCGATTCACCCCTCCACTTT. Translation gives CASSYVGDSPLHF.